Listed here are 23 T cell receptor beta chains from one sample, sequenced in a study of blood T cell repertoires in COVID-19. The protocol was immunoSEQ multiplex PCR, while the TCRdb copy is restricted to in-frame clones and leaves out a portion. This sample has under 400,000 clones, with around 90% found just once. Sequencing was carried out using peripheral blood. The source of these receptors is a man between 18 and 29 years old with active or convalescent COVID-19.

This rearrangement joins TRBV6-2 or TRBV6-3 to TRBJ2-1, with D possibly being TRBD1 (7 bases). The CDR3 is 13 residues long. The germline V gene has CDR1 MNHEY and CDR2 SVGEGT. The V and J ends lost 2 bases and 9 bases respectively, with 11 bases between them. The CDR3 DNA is TGTGCCAGCAGTTACCAGGGGGGCACTGAGCAGTTCTTC. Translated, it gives CASSYQGGTEQFF.

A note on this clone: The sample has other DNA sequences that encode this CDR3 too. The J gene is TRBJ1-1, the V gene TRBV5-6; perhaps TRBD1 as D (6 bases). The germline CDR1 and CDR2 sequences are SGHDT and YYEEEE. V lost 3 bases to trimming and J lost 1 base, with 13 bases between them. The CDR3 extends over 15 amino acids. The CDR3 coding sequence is TGTGCCAGCAGCTGGGGGGGCTTTAGGAACACTGAAGCTTTCTTT. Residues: CASSWGGFRNTEAFF.

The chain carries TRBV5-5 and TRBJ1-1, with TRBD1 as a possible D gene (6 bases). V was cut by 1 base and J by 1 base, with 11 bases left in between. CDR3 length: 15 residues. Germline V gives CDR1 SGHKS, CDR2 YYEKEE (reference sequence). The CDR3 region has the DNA TGTGCCAGCAGCTTGTCCGGGACAACGAACACTGAAGCTTTCTTT. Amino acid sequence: CASSLSGTTNTEAFF.

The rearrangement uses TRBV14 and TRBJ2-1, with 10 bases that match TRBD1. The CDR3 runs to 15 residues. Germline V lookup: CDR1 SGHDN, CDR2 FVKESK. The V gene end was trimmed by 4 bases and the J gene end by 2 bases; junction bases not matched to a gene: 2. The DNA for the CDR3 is TGTGCCAGCAGCCGAGACAGGGGGCCCTACAATGAGCAGTTCTTC. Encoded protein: CASSRDRGPYNEQFF.

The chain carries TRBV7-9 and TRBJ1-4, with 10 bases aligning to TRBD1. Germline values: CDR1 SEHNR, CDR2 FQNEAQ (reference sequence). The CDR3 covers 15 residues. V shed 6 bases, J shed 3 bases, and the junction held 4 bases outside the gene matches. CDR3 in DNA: TGTGCCAGCAGTTTGACAGGGGGCCCTAATGAAAAACTGTTTTTT. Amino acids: CASSLTGGPNEKLFF.

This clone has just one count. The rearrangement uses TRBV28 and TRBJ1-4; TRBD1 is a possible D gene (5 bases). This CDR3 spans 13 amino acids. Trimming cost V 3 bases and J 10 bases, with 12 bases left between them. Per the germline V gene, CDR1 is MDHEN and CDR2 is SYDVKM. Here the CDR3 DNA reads TGTGCCAGCAGTTTTACCGGGGGTGGAAAACTGTTTTTT. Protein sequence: CASSFTGGGKLFF.

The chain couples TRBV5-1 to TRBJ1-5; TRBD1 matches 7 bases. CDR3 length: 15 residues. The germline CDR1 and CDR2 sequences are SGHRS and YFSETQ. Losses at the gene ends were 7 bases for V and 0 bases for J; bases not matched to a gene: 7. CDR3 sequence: CASRRTGDSNQPQHF. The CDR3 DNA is TGCGCCAGCCGCCGCACAGGGGATAGCAATCAGCCCCAGCATTTT.

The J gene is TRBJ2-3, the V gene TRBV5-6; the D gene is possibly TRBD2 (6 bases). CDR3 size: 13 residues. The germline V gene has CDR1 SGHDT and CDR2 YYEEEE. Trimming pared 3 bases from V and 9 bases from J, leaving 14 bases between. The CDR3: CASSWAGQWTQYF. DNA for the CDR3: TGTGCCAGCAGCTGGGCGGGGCAGTGGACGCAGTATTTT. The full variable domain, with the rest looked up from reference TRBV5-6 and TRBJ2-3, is DAGVTQSPTHLIKTRGQQVTLRCSPKSGHDTVSWYQQALGQGPQFIFQYYEEEERQRGNFPDRFSGHQFPNYSSELNVNALLLGDSALYLCASSWAGQWTQYFGPGTRLTVL.

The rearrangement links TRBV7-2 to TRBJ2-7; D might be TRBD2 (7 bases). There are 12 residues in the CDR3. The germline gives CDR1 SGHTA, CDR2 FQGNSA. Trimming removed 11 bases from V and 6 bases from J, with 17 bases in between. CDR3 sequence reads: CASKSGGLEQYF. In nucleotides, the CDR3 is TGTGCCTCGAAGTCCGGGGGGCTCGAGCAGTACTTC.

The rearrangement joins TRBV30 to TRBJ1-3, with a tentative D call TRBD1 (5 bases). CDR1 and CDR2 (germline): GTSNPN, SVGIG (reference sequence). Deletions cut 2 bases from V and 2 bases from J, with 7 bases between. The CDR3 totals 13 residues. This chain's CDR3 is CAWSSGAGNTIYF. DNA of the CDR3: TGTGCCTGGAGTTCGGGGGCTGGAAACACCATATATTTT.

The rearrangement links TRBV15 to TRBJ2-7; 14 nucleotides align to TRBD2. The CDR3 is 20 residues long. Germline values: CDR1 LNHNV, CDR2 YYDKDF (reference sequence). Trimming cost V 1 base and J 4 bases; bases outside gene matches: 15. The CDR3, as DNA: TGTGCCACCAGCAGAGCCGGGTGGGCCGGGACTAGCGGGAGAATTTACGAGCAGTACTTC. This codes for CATSRAGWAGTSGRIYEQYF.

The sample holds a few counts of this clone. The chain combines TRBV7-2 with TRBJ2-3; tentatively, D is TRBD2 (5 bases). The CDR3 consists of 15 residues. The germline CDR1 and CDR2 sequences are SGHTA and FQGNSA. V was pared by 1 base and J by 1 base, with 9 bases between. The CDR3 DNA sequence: TGTGCCAGCAGCTTAGTATTTAGCGGCACAGATACGCAGTATTTT. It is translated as CASSLVFSGTDTQYF. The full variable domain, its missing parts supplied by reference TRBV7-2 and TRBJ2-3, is GAGVSQSPSNKVTEKGKDVELRCDPISGHTALYWYRQSLGQGLEFLIYFQGNSAPDKSGLPSDRFSAERTGGSVSTLTIQRTQQEDSAVYLCASSLVFSGTDTQYFGPGTRLTVL.

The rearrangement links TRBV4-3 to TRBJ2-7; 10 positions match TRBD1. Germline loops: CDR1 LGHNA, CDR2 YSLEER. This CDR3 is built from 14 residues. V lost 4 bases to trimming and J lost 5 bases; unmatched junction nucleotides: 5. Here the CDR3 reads CASSPDRGQDEQYF. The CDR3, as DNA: TGCGCCAGCAGCCCCGACAGGGGGCAGGACGAGCAGTACTTC.

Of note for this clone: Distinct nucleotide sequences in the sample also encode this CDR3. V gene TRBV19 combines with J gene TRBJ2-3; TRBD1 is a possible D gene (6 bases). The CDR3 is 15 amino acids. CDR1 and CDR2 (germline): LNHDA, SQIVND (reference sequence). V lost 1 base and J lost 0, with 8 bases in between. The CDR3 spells CASSIGGGSTDTQYF. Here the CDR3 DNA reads TGTGCCAGTAGTATAGGAGGGGGTAGCACAGATACGCAGTATTTT.

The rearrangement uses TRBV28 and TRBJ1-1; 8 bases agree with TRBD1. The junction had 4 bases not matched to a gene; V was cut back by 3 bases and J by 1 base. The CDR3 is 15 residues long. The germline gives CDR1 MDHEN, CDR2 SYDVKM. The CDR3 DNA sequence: TGTGCCAGCAGTTTGTACGGACAGGGGAACACTGAAGCTTTCTTT. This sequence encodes CASSLYGQGNTEAFF.

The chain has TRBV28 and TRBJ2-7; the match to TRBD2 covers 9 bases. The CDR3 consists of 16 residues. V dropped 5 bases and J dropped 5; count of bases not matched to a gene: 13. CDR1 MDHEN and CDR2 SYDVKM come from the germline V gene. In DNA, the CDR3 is TGTGCCAGCAGTCCCACTTCGAGCGGGAGGCCCCACGAGCAGTACTTC. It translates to CASSPTSSGRPHEQYF.

The DNA for the CDR3 is TGTGCCAGCACCGAGCGTACCAATCAGCCCCAGCATTTT. Amino acids: CASTERTNQPQHF. The gene calls are TRBV12-3 or TRBV12-4 and TRBJ1-5; D unclear. Trimming took 7 bases from V and 3 from J, leaving 10 bases between them. The length of the CDR3 is 13 residues.

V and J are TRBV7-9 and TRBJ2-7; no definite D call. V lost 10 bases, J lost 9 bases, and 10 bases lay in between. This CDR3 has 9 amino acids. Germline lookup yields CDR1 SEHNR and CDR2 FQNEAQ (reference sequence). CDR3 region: CAISSGQYF. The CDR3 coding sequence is TGTGCCATTTCTTCCGGGCAGTACTTC. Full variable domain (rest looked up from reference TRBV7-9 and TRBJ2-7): DTGVSQNPRHKITKRGQNVTFRCDPISEHNRLYWYRQTLGQGPEFLTYFQNEAQLEKSRLLSDRFSAERPKGSFSTLEIQRTEQGDSAMYLCAISSGQYFGPGTRLTVT.

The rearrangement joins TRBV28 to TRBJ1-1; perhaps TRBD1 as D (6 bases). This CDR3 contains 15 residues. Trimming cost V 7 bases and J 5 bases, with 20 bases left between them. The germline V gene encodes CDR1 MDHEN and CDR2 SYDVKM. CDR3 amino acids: CASTISTGRRTEAFF. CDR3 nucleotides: TGTGCCAGCACAATATCGACAGGAAGGAGAACTGAAGCTTTCTTT.

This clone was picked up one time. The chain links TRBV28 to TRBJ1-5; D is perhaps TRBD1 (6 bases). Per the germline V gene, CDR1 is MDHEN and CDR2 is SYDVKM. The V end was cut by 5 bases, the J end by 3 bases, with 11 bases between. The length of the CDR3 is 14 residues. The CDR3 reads CASSNDRINQPQHF. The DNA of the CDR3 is TGTGCCAGCAGTAATGACAGGATCAATCAGCCCCAGCATTTT.

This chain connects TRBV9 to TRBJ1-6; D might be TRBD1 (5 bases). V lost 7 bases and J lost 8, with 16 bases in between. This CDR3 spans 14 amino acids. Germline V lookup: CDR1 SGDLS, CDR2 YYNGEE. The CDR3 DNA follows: TGTGCCAGCCGGGGAGGGGAGGCCTATTCACCCCTCCACTTT. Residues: CASRGGEAYSPLHF.

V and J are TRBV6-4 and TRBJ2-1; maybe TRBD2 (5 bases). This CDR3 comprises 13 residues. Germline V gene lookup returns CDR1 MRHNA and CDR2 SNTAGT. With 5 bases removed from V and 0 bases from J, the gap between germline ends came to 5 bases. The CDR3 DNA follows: TGTGCCAGCAGTAGCGGCTCCTACAATGAGCAGTTCTTC. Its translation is CASSSGSYNEQFF.

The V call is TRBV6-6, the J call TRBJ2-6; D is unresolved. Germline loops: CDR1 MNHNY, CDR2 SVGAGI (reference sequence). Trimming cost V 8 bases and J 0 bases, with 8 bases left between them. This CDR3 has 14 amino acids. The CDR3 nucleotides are TGTGCCAGCCTGCCGCGCTCTGGGGCCAACGTCCTGACTTTC. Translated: CASLPRSGANVLTF.